The present T cell receptor (beta chain) was sequenced within a study of OX40 agonist ivuxolimab in advanced cancers. Study information: From roughly 20 to 85 years was the age range, with a mean of around 60 years, and 65% to 90% were male. Antecedent anti-PD-1, anti-PD-L1 or anti-CTLA-4 therapy was permissible, with roughly 36% having received some.

Autoimmune disease history or systemic immunosuppression was exclusionary. Whole-study findings and limits: Blood T cells, both CD4+ and CD8+, expanded clonally by week 6 at 0.1 to 3.0 mg/kg.

The assay was immunoSEQ multiplex PCR, and TCRdb's table has in-frame clones only and misses some. The table lists under 45,000 clones, 78% of them singletons, with 10% to 15% in the top ten. CDR3 size: 14 residues. Trimming shortened V by 1 base and J by 4 bases, and 10 bases separated the two germline ends. The germline CDR1 and CDR2 sequences are KGHSH and LQKENI. Worth noting for this clone: The antigen is undetermined. Other nucleotide sequences in the sample specify the same CDR3.

This clonotype was obtained from an adult with an advanced solid tumor such as melanoma, head and neck, liver or kidney cancer. The J gene is TRBJ1-1, the V gene TRBV18, with a possible D match to TRBD1 (6 bases). The specimen was CD4+ or CD8+ T cells sorted from blood, collected in a trial of the OX40 agonist ivuxolimab. This CDR3 is CASSPRRGGTEAFF. The DNA of the CDR3 is TGTGCCAGCTCACCACGAAGGGGGGGCACTGAAGCTTTCTTT.